What follows describes a single T cell receptor (beta chain). This table comes from immunoSEQ multiplex PCR, and its TCRdb copy is limited to in-frame clones, with some not included. The sample carries roughly 60,000 clones, under 95% recorded once. The source of the sample is a study of cytomegalovirus exposure and HLA in healthy donors. The CDR3 loop spans 16 amino acids. V lost 3 bases and J lost 6; bases outside the gene matches: 13. Germline CDR1 reads MGHRA; CDR2 reads YSYEKL. Sequencing was done on a sample of PBMCs. The receptor was derived from a woman under 30 in good health and CMV-seronegative. The rearrangement joins TRBV4-1 to TRBJ2-7; 8 bases match TRBD2. The CDR3 coding sequence is TGCGCCAGCAGCCAGACGGCGGCGGGGGGAATGCGCGAGCAGTACTTC. Translating it yields CASSQTAAGGMREQYF.